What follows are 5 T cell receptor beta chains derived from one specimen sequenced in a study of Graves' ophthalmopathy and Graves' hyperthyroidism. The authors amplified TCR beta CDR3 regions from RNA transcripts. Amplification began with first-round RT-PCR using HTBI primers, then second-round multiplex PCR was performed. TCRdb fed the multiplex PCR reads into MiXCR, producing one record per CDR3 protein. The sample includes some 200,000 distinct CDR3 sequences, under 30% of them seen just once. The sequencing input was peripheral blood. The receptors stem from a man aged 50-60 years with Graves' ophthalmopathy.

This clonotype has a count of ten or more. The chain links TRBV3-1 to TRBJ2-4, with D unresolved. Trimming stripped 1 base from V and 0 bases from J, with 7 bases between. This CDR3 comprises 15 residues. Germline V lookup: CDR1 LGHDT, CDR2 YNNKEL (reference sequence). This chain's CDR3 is CASSQVLRAKNIQYF. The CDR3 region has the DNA TGTGCCAGCAGCCAAGTACTAAGAGCCAAAAACATTCAGTACTTC.

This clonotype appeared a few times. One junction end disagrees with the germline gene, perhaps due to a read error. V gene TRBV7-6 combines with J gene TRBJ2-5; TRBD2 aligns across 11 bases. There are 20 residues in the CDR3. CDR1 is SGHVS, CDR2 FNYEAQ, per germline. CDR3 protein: CASSLVVASGRSIPQETQYF. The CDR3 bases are TGTGCTAGCAGCTTAGTTGTGGCTAGCGGGAGGTCCATCCCGCAAGAGACCCAGTACTTC.

This chain's CDR3 is CASNQRVSGELFF. For the CDR3, the DNA is TGTGCCAGCAATCAGAGGGTCTCCGGGGAGCTGTTTTTT. The chain links TRBV28 to TRBJ2-2; TRBD2 is a possible D gene (5 bases). With 7 bases removed from V and 6 bases from J, the gap between germline ends came to 12 bases. Germline V lookup: CDR1 MDHEN, CDR2 SYDVKM. The CDR3 extends over 13 amino acids.

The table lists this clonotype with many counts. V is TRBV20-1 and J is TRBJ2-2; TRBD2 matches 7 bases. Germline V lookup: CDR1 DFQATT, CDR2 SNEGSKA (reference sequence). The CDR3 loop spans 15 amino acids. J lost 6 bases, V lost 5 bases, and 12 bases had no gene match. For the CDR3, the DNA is TGCAGTGCTGGCAGCTACGGGAGGACGGCCGGGGAGCTGTTTTTT. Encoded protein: CSAGSYGRTAGELFF.

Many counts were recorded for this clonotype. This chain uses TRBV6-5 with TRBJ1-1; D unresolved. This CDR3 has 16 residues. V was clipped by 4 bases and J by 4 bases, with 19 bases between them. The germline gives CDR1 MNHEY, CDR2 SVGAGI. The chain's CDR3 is CASSSVDMGSSTEAFF. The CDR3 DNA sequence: TGTGCCAGCAGTTCCGTCGACATGGGCTCTAGCACTGAAGCTTTCTTT.